A selection of T cell receptor beta chains follows, all from one sample in a study of control samples from healthy donors and cancer patients. The protocol was immunoSEQ multiplex PCR, while the TCRdb copy is restricted to in-frame clones and leaves out a portion. In the table there are some 140,000 clones, approximately 91% of which are singletons. Sequencing was carried out using blood. The receptors were sampled from a woman in her twenties or thirties in good health. Both conserved end residues are part of each CDR3. Each record gives: J gene, clone size, V gene, D gene, CDR3 DNA, CDR3 protein. The D gene is left open where the match is weak. Clone size appears in some rows only: once, few, many, or a class for an expanded clone.

TRBJ2-7	.	TRBV29-1	.	TGCAGCGTTTTGCGGGGAACCTACGAGCAGTACTTC	CSVLRGTYEQYF
TRBJ2-7	.	TRBV28	TRBD2	TGTGCCAGCAGTTTCGTTGCGGGAGGGGCCTACGAGCAGTACTTC	CASSFVAGGAYEQYF
TRBJ1-6	once	TRBV5-4	.	TGTGCCAGCAGCCTAAACACAGGGTCCAATTCACCCCTCCACTTT	CASSLNTGSNSPLHF
TRBJ1-2	.	TRBV20-1	TRBD1	TGCAGTGCTAGAGCAGGGGGTGGCTACACCTTC	CSARAGGGYTF
TRBJ1-1	.	TRBV30	TRBD1	TGTGCCTGGAGTGGGCACAGGGGTGACACTGAAGCTTTCTTT	CAWSGHRGDTEAFF
TRBJ1-1	once	TRBV7-2	.	TGTGCCAGCAGCTTAGAATACTACAGGGTGGGCACTGAAGCTTTCTTT	CASSLEYYRVGTEAFF
TRBJ1-5	.	TRBV6-1	.	TGTGCCAGCAGTGAGGGCGGCAATCAGCCCCAGCATTTT	CASSEGGNQPQHF
TRBJ1-6	.	TRBV20-1	.	TGCAGTGCTAGCTTTAATTCACCCCTCCACTTT	CSASFNSPLHF
TRBJ1-2	.	TRBV5-5	.	TGTGCCAGCAGCCCGGCGACGGAAAATTATGGCTACACCTTC	CASSPATENYGYTF
TRBJ1-4	.	TRBV20-1	.	TGCAGTGCTAGTGAAAATACAGAAAAACTGTTTTTT	CSASENTEKLFF
TRBJ1-2	.	TRBV29-1	.	TGCAGCGTTGAAGAATGGACCTATGGCTACACCTTC	CSVEEWTYGYTF
TRBJ1-5	.	TRBV21-1	.	TGTGCCAGCACCGAGGACAGGGGGGCGCTGGGCAATCAGCCCCAGCATTTT	CASTEDRGALGNQPQHF
TRBJ1-5	.	TRBV7-9	.	TGTGCCAGCAGCCTCGAGGGGGATCAGCCCCAGCATTTT	CASSLEGDQPQHF
TRBJ2-1	.	TRBV30	.	TGTGCCCAGGGGGGTTACAATGAGCAGTTCTTC	CAQGGYNEQFF
TRBJ2-7	.	TRBV13	TRBD2	TGTGCCAGCAGCTTAGGGCTAGCGGACTACGAGCAGTACTTC	CASSLGLADYEQYF
TRBJ2-1	.	TRBV27	TRBD2	TGTGCCAGCAGTTCCCCGGGACTAGCGGGCCACAATGAGCAGTTCTTC	CASSSPGLAGHNEQFF
TRBJ1-2	.	TRBV30	.	TGTGCCTGGAGTGTACTACAGCCCAGCTATGGCTACACCTTC	CAWSVLQPSYGYTF
TRBJ1-4	.	TRBV2	.	TGTGCCAGCAGAACTCTGGGAGGAGGTGAAAAACTGTTTTTT	CASRTLGGGEKLFF
TRBJ2-7	.	TRBV7-2	TRBD1	TGTGCCAGCAGCTTAGGAGGGGGCCGCTACTCCTACGAGCAGTACTTC	CASSLGGGRYSYEQYF
TRBJ1-1	.	TRBV20-1	TRBD1	TGCAGTGCGAGTCGACAGGGGGCGGGGACTGAAGCTTTCTTT	CSASRQGAGTEAFF
TRBJ1-4	.	TRBV5-1	TRBD1	TGCGCCAGCAGCGGGGGACAGGATAATGAAAAACTGTTTTTT	CASSGGQDNEKLFF
TRBJ1-5	.	TRBV21-1	.	TGTGCCAGCAGCAATAGTCCTGGTGGTGGCTATCAGCCCCAGCATTTT	CASSNSPGGGYQPQHF
TRBJ1-6	.	TRBV5-5	.	TGTGCCAGCAGCTTCCTTCGGCAGGGAAATTCACCCCTCCACTTT	CASSFLRQGNSPLHF
TRBJ1-5	.	TRBV29-1	.	TGCAGCGCCCGCGGGTCGAATTCCAATCAGCCCCAGCATTTT	CSARGSNSNQPQHF
TRBJ1-1	.	TRBV7-9	TRBD1	TGTGCCAGCAGCTTACTGACAGGGGTGAACACTGAAGCTTTCTTT	CASSLLTGVNTEAFF
TRBJ1-2	once	TRBV2	TRBD1	TGTGCCAGCAGTGGGACAGGCTTCAATGGCTACACCTTC	CASSGTGFNGYTF
TRBJ2-7	.	TRBV12-2	.	TGTGCAAGTCGCTTACACAGGGATTCCTACGAGCAGTACTTC	CASRLHRDSYEQYF
TRBJ2-7	.	TRBV7-6	TRBD2	TGTGCCGGCAGCTTAGGTTCTTTCCGAGCGGGAGTAATCTACGAGCAGTACTTC	CAGSLGSFRAGVIYEQYF
TRBJ1-2	.	TRBV28	TRBD1	TGTGCCAGCAGACAGGGGGCGGGAGGCTACACCTTC	CASRQGAGGYTF
TRBJ2-7	.	TRBV10-3	TRBD1	TGTGCCATCAGTTTGACGACAGGGGAGGAGTACGAGCAGTACTTC	CAISLTTGEEYEQYF
TRBJ2-1	.	TRBV24-1	TRBD2	TGTGCCACCAGTGATCTAGCGGTCAATGAGCAGTTCTTC	CATSDLAVNEQFF
TRBJ2-7	.	TRBV19	TRBD1	TGTGCCAGTAGCCAGACGGGACAGAAGGCCTACGAGCAGTACTTC	CASSQTGQKAYEQYF
TRBJ1-2	.	TRBV6-1	.	TGTGCCAGCAGTGAAAATCTGGGTTCTAGCTACACCTTC	CASSENLGSSYTF
TRBJ2-3	few	TRBV29-1	.	TGCAGCGTTGAATCATGGGCAGTCACTAGCACAGATACGCAGTATTTT	CSVESWAVTSTDTQYF
TRBJ2-2	.	TRBV21-1	.	TGTGCCAGCAGCAAAAAGGGACAGGGGGTGGCCACCGGGGAGCTGTTTTTT	CASSKKGQGVATGELFF
TRBJ2-4	.	TRBV6-2/TRBV6-3	.	TGTGCCAGCAGCCGGGACTTAGCCAAAAACATTCAGTACTTC	CASSRDLAKNIQYF
TRBJ1-1	.	TRBV19	.	TGTGCCAGTAGTATGGTGGATGGGGGCCGGACTGAAGCTTTCTTT	CASSMVDGGRTEAFF
TRBJ2-1	.	TRBV14	.	TGTGCCAGCAGCCGAGGACTGATTAGCTGGAATGAGCAGTTCTTC	CASSRGLISWNEQFF
TRBJ2-2	.	TRBV2	.	TGTGCCAGCACTCAGACCAACGTGGGGAACACCGGGGAGCTGTTTTTT	CASTQTNVGNTGELFF
TRBJ1-2	.	TRBV7-2	TRBD1	TGTGCCAGCAGCTACGCCGGGACAGGGCAATATGGCTACACCTTC	CASSYAGTGQYGYTF
TRBJ2-1	.	TRBV28	TRBD2	TGTGCCAGCAGTCGCTCGCTAGCGGGAGACCTTGGTGAGCAGTTCTTC	CASSRSLAGDLGEQFF
TRBJ2-3	.	TRBV6-4	TRBD2	TGTGCCAGCAGTTTGCTAGCGGGATCCACAGATACGCAGTATTTT	CASSLLAGSTDTQYF
TRBJ1-1	.	TRBV10-1	.	TGCGCCAGCAGTGTTGATTGTTCAGGGACGAACACTGAAGCTTTCTTT	CASSVDCSGTNTEAFF
TRBJ2-7	.	TRBV7-9	.	TGTGCCAGCAGCTTAGCGGCAGGGGCTCGGGAGCAGTACTTC	CASSLAAGAREQYF
TRBJ2-2	.	TRBV15	TRBD2	TGTGCCACCAGTAGGGACTACAACACCGGGGAGCTGTTTTTT	CATSRDYNTGELFF
TRBJ2-1	.	TRBV5-4	.	TGTGCCAGCAGCTTTGGGTACAATGAGCAGTTCTTC	CASSFGYNEQFF
TRBJ2-3	.	TRBV28	.	TGTGCCAGCAGTTTCGGGCCGAACGGGGCAGATACGCAGTATTTT	CASSFGPNGADTQYF
TRBJ1-5	.	TRBV14	TRBD1	TGTGCCAGCAGCCCTGGACAGGGGAACAATCAGCCCCAGCATTTT	CASSPGQGNNQPQHF
TRBJ1-2	.	TRBV6-5	TRBD1	TGTGCCAGCAGCCAGGGGGCGCTGAGTTATGGCTACACCTTC	CASSQGALSYGYTF
TRBJ2-5	.	TRBV29-1	TRBD2	TGCAGCGTTGAAGACTCGTATAGCGGGAGCGGAGAGACCCAGTACTTC	CSVEDSYSGSGETQYF
TRBJ1-1	.	TRBV7-9	.	TGTGCCAGCAGACCCGGGTCGGGGTGGAACACTGAAGCTTTCTTT	CASRPGSGWNTEAFF
TRBJ2-3	.	TRBV7-2	.	TGTGCCAGCAGCTCCGGCGTTTGGACAGATACGCAGTATTTT	CASSSGVWTDTQYF
TRBJ1-1	.	TRBV28	.	TGTGCCAGCTGTAAAAACACTGAAGCTTTCTTT	CASCKNTEAFF
TRBJ1-3	.	TRBV2	.	TGTGCCAGCAGGTACCTCTCTGGAAACACCATATATTTT	CASRYLSGNTIYF
TRBJ1-4	.	TRBV2	.	TGTGCCAGCAGTGTGGGGGGGCACGCAACTAATGAAAAACTGTTTTTT	CASSVGGHATNEKLFF